A single sample is the source of the 15 T cell receptor beta chains below, sequenced in a study of blood T cell repertoires in COVID-19. TCRdb keeps only in-frame clones here, not all; method: immunoSEQ multiplex PCR. The sample lists some 150,000 clones, 87% seen once, with over 2% in the top ten. The source material was peripheral blood. The receptor source for this set is a man aged 50-60 years with active COVID-19.

This clone appeared once. This chain uses TRBV24-1 with TRBJ2-2; the D gene is possibly TRBD2 (5 bases). Germline assignment: CDR1 KGHDR and CDR2 SFDVKD. The CDR3 is 15 residues long. Trimming shortened V by 3 bases and J by 6 bases, and 13 bases separated the two germline ends. The CDR3 DNA reads TGTGCCACCAGTGATCCCGGGATGAAGTCCGGGGAGCTGTTTTTT. Protein product: CATSDPGMKSGELFF.

The rearrangement links TRBV29-1 to TRBJ2-5; 7 bases are shared with TRBD1. CDR3 length equals 12 residues. V shed 7 bases, J shed 2 bases, and the junction held 4 bases outside the gene matches. Germline loops: CDR1 SQVTM, CDR2 ANQGSEA. The CDR3, as DNA: TGCAGCGCGGGCAGGGGGCAAGAGACCCAGTACTTC. Translating it yields CSAGRGQETQYF. The whole variable domain, remainder taken from reference TRBV29-1 and TRBJ2-5, is SAVISQKPSRDICQRGTSLTIQCQVDSQVTMMFWYRQQPGQSLTLIATANQGSEATYESGFVIDKFPISRPNLTFSTLTVSNMSPEDSSIYLCSAGRGQETQYFGPGTRLLVL.

CDR3: CASSFGDYEQYF. CDR3 coding DNA: TGTGCCAGCAGCTTCGGAGACTACGAGCAGTACTTC. J is TRBJ2-7 and V is TRBV5-6; D is unresolved. The CDR3 totals 12 residues. Germline values: CDR1 SGHDT, CDR2 YYEEEE. The V end lost 2 bases, the J end lost 3 bases, and 6 bases lay between the germline ends.

V usage is TRBV2 and J usage is TRBJ2-3; 13 bases agree with TRBD2. J gave up 2 bases and V 8 bases, and 4 bases lay outside the gene matches. Germline V gene data show CDR1 as SNHLY and CDR2 as FYNNEI. The CDR3 runs to 15 residues. CDR3 protein: CASLGLAGLTDTQYF. The CDR3 region has the DNA TGTGCCAGCCTGGGACTAGCGGGGCTCACAGATACGCAGTATTTT.

Judged by abundance, this clone is medium-sized. The chain employs TRBV18 and TRBJ1-3; 10 bases match TRBD1. This CDR3 is 18 amino acids long. Germline CDR1 and CDR2: KGHSH and LQKENI. The V segment lost 0 bases and the J segment 0 bases; nucleotides outside the gene matches: 5. The CDR3 sequence is CASSPPMTGGLSGNTIYF. DNA of the CDR3: TGTGCCAGCTCACCACCAATGACAGGGGGCCTCTCTGGAAACACCATATATTTT.

The chain couples TRBV19 to TRBJ2-5; possible D gene TRBD2, 6 bases. The CDR3 is 13 amino acids. CDR1 is LNHDA and CDR2 is SQIVND in the germline V gene (reference sequence). Trimming shortened V by 3 bases and J by 5 bases, and 10 bases separated the two germline ends. CDR3 in DNA: TGTGCCAGTAGTATTAGCCGGGGGGAGACCCAGTACTTC. Its translation: CASSISRGETQYF. The whole variable domain, filled in from reference TRBV19 and TRBJ2-5, reads DGGITQSPKYLFRKEGQNVTLSCEQNLNHDAMYWYRQDPGQGLRLIYYSQIVNDFQKGDIAEGYSVSREKKESFPLTVTSAQKNPTAFYLCASSISRGETQYFGPGTRLLVL.

The chain carries TRBV25-1 and TRBJ2-3; 10 bases are a match to TRBD2. After removal of 7 bases from V and 5 bases from J, the junction contained 6 bases not matched to a gene. The CDR3 runs to 14 residues. The germline CDR1 and CDR2 sequences are MGHDK and SYGVNS. CDR3 protein: CASNSGTSVDTQYF. CDR3 coding DNA: TGTGCCAGCAATTCCGGGACTAGCGTAGATACGCAGTATTTT.

V and J are TRBV6-2 or TRBV6-3 and TRBJ2-6, with 7 bases identical to TRBD1. The V gene's germline CDR1 is MNHEY and CDR2 SVGEGT. The CDR3 covers 19 residues. The ends lost 2 bases at V and 2 bases at J; junction bases unmatched: 12. The CDR3 DNA reads TGTGCCAGCAGTTACAAGCCGGACACCGGGACAGCTGGGGCCAACGTCCTGACTTTC. It specifies CASSYKPDTGTAGANVLTF.

The chain combines TRBV2 with TRBJ1-6; D uncertain. The germline gives CDR1 SNHLY, CDR2 FYNNEI. This CDR3 comprises 16 residues. The V end was cut by 4 bases, the J end by 1 base, with 11 bases between. This CDR3 is CASSAPGVSYNSPLHF. In DNA, the CDR3 is TGTGCCAGCAGTGCCCCCGGGGTATCCTATAATTCACCCCTCCACTTT.

V gene TRBV19 combines with J gene TRBJ1-2, with 9 bases fitting TRBD1. The CDR3 loop spans 18 amino acids. Per germline, CDR1 LNHDA and CDR2 SQIVND (reference sequence). J gave up 4 bases and V 2 bases, and 14 bases lay outside the gene matches. The chain's CDR3 is CASSISGTGLVAGYGYTF. CDR3 DNA: TGTGCCAGTAGTATATCCGGGACAGGGCTGGTCGCGGGCTATGGCTACACCTTC.

The chain uses TRBV30 and TRBJ1-5; tentative D call: TRBD1 (5 bases). Looked up from germline, CDR1 is GTSNPN and CDR2 is SVGIG (reference sequence). Trimming removed 0 bases at V and 2 bases at J, with 14 bases between. The CDR3 totals 16 residues. CDR3 residues: CAWSVGGQGGNQPQHF. The CDR3 nucleotides are TGTGCCTGGAGTGTTGGCGGACAAGGAGGCAATCAGCCCCAGCATTTT.

Only one count was recorded for this clone. The CDR3 protein is CASSLTGIEQYF. CDR3 DNA sequence: TGTGCCAGCAGTTTGACTGGAATCGAGCAGTACTTC. The chain has TRBV27 and TRBJ2-7; D call uncertain. The ends were cut back, 3 bases at V and 6 bases at J, with 9 bases in the middle. Germline CDR1 reads MNHEY; CDR2 reads SMNVEV (reference sequence). This CDR3 has 12 residues.

This clone was detected once. This chain connects TRBV12-3 or TRBV12-4 to TRBJ2-1, with 10 nucleotides matching TRBD2. CDR3 length equals 13 residues. The J segment lost 7 bases and the V segment lost 6 bases, leaving 3 bases of the junction unmatched. The CDR3 DNA reads TGTGCCAGCAGCCCGACTAGCGGGAATGAGCAGTTCTTC. Translating it yields CASSPTSGNEQFF.

The gene calls are TRBV15 and TRBJ2-5; 10 positions match TRBD1. V lost 6 bases and J lost 4; bases outside the gene matches: 5. CDR1 LNHNV and CDR2 YYDKDF come from the germline V gene (reference sequence). The CDR3 runs 14 residues. CDR3: CATRRQGAGETQYF. CDR3 bases: TGTGCCACCAGGAGACAGGGGGCGGGAGAGACCCAGTACTTC.

The chain has TRBV2 and TRBJ2-7; D may be TRBD2 (5 bases). The CDR3 length is 14 residues. CDR1 SNHLY and CDR2 FYNNEI come from the germline V gene. V lost 8 bases and J 4 bases, leaving 18 bases between the germline ends. The DNA for the CDR3 is TGTGCCAGCTTGAGACTCGAGGGAGTTTACGAGCAGTACTTC. It yields the protein CASLRLEGVYEQYF.